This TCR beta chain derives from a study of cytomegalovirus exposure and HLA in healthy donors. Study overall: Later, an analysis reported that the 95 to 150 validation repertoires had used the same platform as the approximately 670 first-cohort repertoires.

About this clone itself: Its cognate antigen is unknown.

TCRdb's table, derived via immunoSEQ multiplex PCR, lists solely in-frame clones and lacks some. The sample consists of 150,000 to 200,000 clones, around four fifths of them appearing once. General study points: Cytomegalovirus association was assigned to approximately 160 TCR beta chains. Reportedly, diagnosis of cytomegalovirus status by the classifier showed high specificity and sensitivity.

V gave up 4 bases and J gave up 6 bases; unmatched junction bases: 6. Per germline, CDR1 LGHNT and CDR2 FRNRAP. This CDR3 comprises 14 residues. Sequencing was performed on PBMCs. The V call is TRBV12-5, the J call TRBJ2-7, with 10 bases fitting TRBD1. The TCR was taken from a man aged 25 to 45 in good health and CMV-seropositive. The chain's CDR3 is CASGSDDRGREQYF. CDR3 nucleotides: TGTGCTAGTGGTTCCGACGACAGGGGGCGCGAGCAGTACTTC.